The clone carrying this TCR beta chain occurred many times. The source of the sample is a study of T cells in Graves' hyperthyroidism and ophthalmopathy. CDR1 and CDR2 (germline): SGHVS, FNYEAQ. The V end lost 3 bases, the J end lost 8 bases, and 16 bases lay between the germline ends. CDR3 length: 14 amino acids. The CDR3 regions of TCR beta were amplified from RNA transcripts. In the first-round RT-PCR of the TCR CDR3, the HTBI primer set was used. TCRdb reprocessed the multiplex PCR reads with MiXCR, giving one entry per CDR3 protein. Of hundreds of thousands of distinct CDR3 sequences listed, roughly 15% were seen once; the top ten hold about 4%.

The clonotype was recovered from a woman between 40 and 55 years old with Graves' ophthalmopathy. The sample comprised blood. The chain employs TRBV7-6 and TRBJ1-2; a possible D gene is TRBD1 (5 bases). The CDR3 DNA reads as TGTGCCAGCAGCTTGGCGGCAGGGAGCGGGGGCTACACCTTC. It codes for CASSLAAGSGGYTF.